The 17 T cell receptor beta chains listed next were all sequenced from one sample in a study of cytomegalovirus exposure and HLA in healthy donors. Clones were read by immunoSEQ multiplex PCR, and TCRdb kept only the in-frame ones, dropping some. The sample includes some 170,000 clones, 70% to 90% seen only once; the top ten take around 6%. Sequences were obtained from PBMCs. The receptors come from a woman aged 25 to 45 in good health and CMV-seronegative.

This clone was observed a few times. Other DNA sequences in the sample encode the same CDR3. In nucleotides, the CDR3 is TGTGCCAGCAGCAGACGGACAGAAAGGGGCACTGAAGCTTTCTTT. This gives the protein CASSRRTERGTEAFF. The chain uses TRBV5-6 and TRBJ1-1, with a possible D match to TRBD1 (6 bases). Germline V gene lookup returns CDR1 SGHDT and CDR2 YYEEEE. The V end was cut by 4 bases, the J end by 4 bases, with 17 bases between. The CDR3 totals 15 residues.

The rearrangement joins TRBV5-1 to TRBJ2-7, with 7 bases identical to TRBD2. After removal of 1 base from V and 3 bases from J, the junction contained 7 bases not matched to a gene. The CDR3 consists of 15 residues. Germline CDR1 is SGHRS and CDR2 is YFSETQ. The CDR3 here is CASSLISREHYEQYF. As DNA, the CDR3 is TGCGCCAGCAGCTTGATTTCGCGGGAGCACTACGAGCAGTACTTC.

CDR3 residues: CASSKPGQIF. The CDR3 DNA reads TGTGCCAGCAGCAAACCGGGACAGATTTTT. The chain has TRBV21-1 and TRBJ1-4; the table gives TRBD1 as D, unverified against the DNA. TRBV21-1 is an annotated pseudogene. This CDR3 has 10 residues.

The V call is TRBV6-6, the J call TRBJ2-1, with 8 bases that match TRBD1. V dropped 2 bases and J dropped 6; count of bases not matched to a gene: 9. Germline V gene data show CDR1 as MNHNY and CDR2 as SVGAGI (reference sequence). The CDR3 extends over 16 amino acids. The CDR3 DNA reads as TGTGCCAGCAGTTACGGACAGGGCATCCCCGGCAATGAGCAGTTCTTC. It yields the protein CASSYGQGIPGNEQFF.

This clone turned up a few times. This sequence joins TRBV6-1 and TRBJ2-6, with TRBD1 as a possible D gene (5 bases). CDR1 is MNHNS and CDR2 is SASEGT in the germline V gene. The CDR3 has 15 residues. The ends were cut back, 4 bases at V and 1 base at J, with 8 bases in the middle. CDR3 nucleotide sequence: TGTGCCAGCAGTGGGGGCCTGTCTGGGGCCAACGTCCTGACTTTC. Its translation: CASSGGLSGANVLTF.

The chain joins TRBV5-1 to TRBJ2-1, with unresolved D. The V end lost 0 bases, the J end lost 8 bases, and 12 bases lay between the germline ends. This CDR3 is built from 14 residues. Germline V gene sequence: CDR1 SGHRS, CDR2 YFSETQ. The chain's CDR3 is CASSLVPSNDEQFF. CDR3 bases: TGCGCCAGCAGCTTGGTCCCTAGTAACGATGAGCAGTTCTTC. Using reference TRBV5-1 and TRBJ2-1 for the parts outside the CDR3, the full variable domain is KAGVTQTPRYLIKTRGQQVTLSCSPISGHRSVSWYQQTPGQGLQFLFEYFSETQRNKGNFPGRFSGRQFSNSRSEMNVSTLELGDSALYLCASSLVPSNDEQFFGPGTRLTVL.

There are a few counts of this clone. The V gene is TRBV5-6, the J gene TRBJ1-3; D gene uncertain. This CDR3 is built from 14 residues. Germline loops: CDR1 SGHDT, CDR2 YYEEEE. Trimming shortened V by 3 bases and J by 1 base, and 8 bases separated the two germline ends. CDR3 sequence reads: CASSSRPSGNTIYF. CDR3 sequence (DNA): TGTGCCAGCAGCTCCCGACCTTCTGGAAACACCATATATTTT.

CDR3 coding DNA: TGCAGCGTTGAAGAAGATAGGTCGGGTCGCGTGTCGGAGACCCAGTACTTC. Its translation is CSVEEDRSGRVSETQYF. This chain joins TRBV29-1 and TRBJ2-5; D call uncertain. Per germline, CDR1 SQVTM and CDR2 ANQGSEA. The V and J ends lost 0 bases and 5 bases respectively, with 22 bases between them. The CDR3 extends over 17 amino acids.

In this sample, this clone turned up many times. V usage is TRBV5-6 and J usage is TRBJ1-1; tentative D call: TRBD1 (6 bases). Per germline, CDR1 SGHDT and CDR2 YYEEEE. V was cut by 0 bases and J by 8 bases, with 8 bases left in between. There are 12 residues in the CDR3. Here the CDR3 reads CASSLVTGEAFF. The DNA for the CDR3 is TGTGCCAGCAGCTTGGTCACAGGGGAAGCTTTCTTT.

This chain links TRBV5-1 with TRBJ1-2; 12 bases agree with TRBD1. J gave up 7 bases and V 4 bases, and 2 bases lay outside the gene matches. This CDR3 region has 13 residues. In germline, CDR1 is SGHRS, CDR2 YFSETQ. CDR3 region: CASSPGQGAGYTF. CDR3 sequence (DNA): TGCGCCAGCAGCCCGGGACAGGGGGCTGGCTACACCTTC.

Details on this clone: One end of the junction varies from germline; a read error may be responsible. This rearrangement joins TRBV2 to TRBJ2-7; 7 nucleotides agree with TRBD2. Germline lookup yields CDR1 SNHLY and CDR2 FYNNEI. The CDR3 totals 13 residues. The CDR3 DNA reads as TGTGCCAGCAGCGAAGGACTAGTTCAAGAGCAGTACTTC. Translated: CASSEGLVQEQYF. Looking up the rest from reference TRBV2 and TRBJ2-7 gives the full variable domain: EPEVTQTPSHQVTQMGQEVILRCVPISNHLYFYWYRQILGQKVEFLVSFYNNEISEKSEIFDDQFSVERPDGSNFTLKIRSTKLEDSAMYFCASSEGLVQEQYFGPGTRLTVT.

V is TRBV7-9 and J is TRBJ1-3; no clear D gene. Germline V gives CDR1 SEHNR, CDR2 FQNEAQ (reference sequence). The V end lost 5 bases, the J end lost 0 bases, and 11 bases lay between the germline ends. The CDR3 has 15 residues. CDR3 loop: CASSRSGISGNTIYF. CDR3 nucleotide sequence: TGTGCCAGCAGCCGATCGGGTATCTCTGGAAACACCATATATTTT.

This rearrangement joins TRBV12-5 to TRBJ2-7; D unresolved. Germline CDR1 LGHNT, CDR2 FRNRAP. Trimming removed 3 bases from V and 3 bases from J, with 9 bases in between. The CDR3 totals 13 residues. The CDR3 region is CASGLGRYYEQYF. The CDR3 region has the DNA TGTGCTAGTGGTTTAGGCAGGTACTACGAGCAGTACTTC. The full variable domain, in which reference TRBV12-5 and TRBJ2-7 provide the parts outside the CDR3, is DARVTQTPRHKVTEMGQEVTMRCQPILGHNTVFWYRQTMMQGLELLAYFRNRAPLDDSGMPKDRFSAEMPDATLATLKIQPSEPRDSAVYFCASGLGRYYEQYFGPGTRLTVT.

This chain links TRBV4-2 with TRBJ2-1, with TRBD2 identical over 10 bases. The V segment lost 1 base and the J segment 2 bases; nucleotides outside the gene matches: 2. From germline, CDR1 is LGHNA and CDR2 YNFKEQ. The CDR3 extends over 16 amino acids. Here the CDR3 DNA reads TGTGCCAGCAGCCAAGGGCTAGCGGGGGCCTACAATGAGCAGTTCTTC. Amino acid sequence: CASSQGLAGAYNEQFF.

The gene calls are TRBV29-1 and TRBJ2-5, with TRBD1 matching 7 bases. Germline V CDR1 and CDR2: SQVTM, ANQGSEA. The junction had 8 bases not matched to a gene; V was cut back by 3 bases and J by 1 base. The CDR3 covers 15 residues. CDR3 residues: CSVEMLGGFQETQYF. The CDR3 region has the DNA TGCAGCGTTGAGATGTTAGGGGGCTTCCAAGAGACCCAGTACTTC.

Here the CDR3 reads CASVSTGGNQPQHF. CDR3 sequence (DNA): TGTGCCAGCGTCTCGACAGGGGGCAATCAGCCCCAGCATTTT. The chain uses TRBV28 and TRBJ1-5, with TRBD1 matching 8 bases. Germline CDR1 is MDHEN and CDR2 is SYDVKM. V gave up 8 bases and J gave up 2 bases; unmatched junction bases: 5. CDR3 length: 14 residues.

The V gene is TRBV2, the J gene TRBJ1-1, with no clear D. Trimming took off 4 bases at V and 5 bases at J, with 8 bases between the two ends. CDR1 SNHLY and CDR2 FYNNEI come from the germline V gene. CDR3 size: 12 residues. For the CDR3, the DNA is TGTGCCAGCAGTGGTCAAGGGACTGAAGCTTTCTTT. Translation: CASSGQGTEAFF. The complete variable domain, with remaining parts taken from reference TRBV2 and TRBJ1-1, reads EPEVTQTPSHQVTQMGQEVILRCVPISNHLYFYWYRQILGQKVEFLVSFYNNEISEKSEIFDDQFSVERPDGSNFTLKIRSTKLEDSAMYFCASSGQGTEAFFGQGTRLTVV.